A selection of T cell receptor beta chains follows, all from one sample in a study of blood T cell repertoires in COVID-19. Produced via immunoSEQ multiplex PCR; TCRdb's table is partial and in-frame only. The data contain under 200,000 clones, over 70% of them singletons. What was sequenced was PBMCs or T cells enriched from blood (not recorded which). The receptors here all came from a woman aged 40 to 49 with acute COVID-19. CDR3s include the opening cysteine and the closing phenylalanine or tryptophan. D genes are given only for firm matches.

CDR3	D	J	V
CASRSGTGAQMYGYTF	TRBD1	TRBJ1-2	TRBV6-6
CASSIEEQGAVSRNPRNTEAFF	TRBD1	TRBJ1-1	TRBV13
CASSLAVGQGIPGEAFF	TRBD1	TRBJ1-1	TRBV5-1
CASSVTGTTSNEQFF	TRBD2	TRBJ2-1	TRBV9
CASSLNRNSPLHF	-	TRBJ1-6	TRBV12-3/TRBV12-4
CASKPGVGTDTQYF	-	TRBJ2-3	TRBV6-5
CASRRDRVVGYTF	TRBD1	TRBJ1-2	TRBV2
CASSEDEGRGEKLFF	-	TRBJ1-4	TRBV6-1
CASSWGGPTYNEQFF	TRBD2	TRBJ2-1	TRBV5-4
CASSQEGGLYGYTF	-	TRBJ1-2	TRBV3-1/TRBV3-2
CASSAAMAGRYNEQFF	-	TRBJ2-1	TRBV19
CASTKRGYTDTQYF	TRBD2	TRBJ2-3	TRBV6-4
CASSLGDRDYSPLHF	TRBD1	TRBJ1-6	TRBV5-1
CASSGGGGGDTQYF	TRBD2	TRBJ2-3	TRBV2
CASSLGGTGLEEQFF	TRBD1	TRBJ2-1	TRBV5-1